This paragraph reports one T cell receptor beta chain. Compared with germline, one end of the junction differs, possibly owing to a read error. The CDR3 is 12 amino acids. The V gene's germline CDR1 is KGHSH and CDR2 LQKENI. This sample is part of a study of blood T cell repertoires in COVID-19. About the study: Samples of COVID-19 (acute and convalescent) were obtained from the United States, Italy and Spain.

Clones were sequenced by immunoSEQ multiplex PCR, and TCRdb holds only the in-frame ones, with some missing. The top ten clones hold over 6% of a sample with more than 300,000 clones, about 90% of them seen once. The sequence was obtained from a woman in her forties or fifties with COVID-19, enrolled during active disease. The rearrangement joins TRBV18 to TRBJ1-1; weak D call: TRBD1 (6 bases). The source material was peripheral blood. The CDR3 protein is CASSPRGSEAFF. CDR3 nucleotides: TGTGCCAGCTCACCTAGGGGGTCTGAGGCTTTCTTT.